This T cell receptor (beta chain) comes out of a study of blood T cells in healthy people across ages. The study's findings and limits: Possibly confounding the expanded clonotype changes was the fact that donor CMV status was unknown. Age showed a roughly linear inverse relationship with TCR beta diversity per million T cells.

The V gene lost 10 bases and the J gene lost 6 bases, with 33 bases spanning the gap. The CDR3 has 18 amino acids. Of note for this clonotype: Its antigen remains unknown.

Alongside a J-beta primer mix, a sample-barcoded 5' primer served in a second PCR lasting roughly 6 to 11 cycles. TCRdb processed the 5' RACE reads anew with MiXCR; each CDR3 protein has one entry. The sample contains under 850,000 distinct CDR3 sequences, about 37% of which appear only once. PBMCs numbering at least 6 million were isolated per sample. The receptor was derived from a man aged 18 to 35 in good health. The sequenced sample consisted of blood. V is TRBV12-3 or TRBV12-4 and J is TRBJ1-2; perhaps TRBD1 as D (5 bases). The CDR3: CATYSLGRAGGGENGYTF. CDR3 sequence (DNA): TGTGCCACCTACAGTCTGGGTCGGGCGGGGGGAGGGGAGAATGGCTACACCTTC.